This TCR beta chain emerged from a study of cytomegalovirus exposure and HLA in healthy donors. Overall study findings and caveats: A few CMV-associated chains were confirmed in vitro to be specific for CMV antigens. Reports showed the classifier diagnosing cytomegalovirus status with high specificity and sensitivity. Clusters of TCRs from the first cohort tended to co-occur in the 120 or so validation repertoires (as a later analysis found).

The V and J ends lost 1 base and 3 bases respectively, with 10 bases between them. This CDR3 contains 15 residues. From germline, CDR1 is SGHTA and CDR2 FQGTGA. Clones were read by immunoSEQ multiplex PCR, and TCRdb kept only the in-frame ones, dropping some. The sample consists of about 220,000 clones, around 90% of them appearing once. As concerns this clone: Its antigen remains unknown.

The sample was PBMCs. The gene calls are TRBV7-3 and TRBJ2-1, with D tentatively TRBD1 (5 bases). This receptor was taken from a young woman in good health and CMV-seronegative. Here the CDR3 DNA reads TGTGCCAGCAGCTTAAGCGGACAACTCTACAATGAGCAGTTCTTC. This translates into CASSLSGQLYNEQFF.